One T cell receptor beta chain is described in this entry. V lost 2 bases, J lost 0 bases, and 16 bases lay in between. Germline V gives CDR1 SGHTA, CDR2 FQGTGA. The CDR3 contains 17 residues. The sample originates from a study of blood T cell repertoires in COVID-19. Repertoires were generated with immunoSEQ multiplex PCR, while TCRdb's copy carries only in-frame clones and drops some. Counted here are some 300,000 clones, around 88% occurring once; the ten biggest clones make up 6.9%. This sequence joins TRBV7-3 and TRBJ1-1, with no clear D. The sequencing input was peripheral blood. The source of this sequence is a woman in her 30s who had recovered from COVID-19. The CDR3 nucleotides read TGTGCCAGCAGCTTAGGACTACCGGGTCTCATGAACACTGAAGCTTTCTTT. Residues: CASSLGLPGLMNTEAFF.